This T cell receptor beta chain was obtained from a study of shared clonotypes between healthy human individuals. The data were produced by immunoSEQ multiplex PCR, yet TCRdb's version contains in-frame clones alone and is incomplete. The sample records over 2,000,000 clones, just over 90% being singletons. CDR1 SQVTM and CDR2 ANQGSEA come from the germline V gene. Trimming took 3 bases from V and 0 from J; bases not matched to a gene: 7. This CDR3 region has 15 residues. The naive CD8 fraction comprised CD45RO-negative cells positively selected for CCR7 and excluded terminally differentiated effector memory CD45RA+ cells.

Sequenced: naive CD8+ T cells from PBMCs. The V call is TRBV29-1, the J call TRBJ1-2; 7 nucleotides align to TRBD1. The sequence derives from a man younger than 30 in good health. Some clones in this sample may be carry-over from other donors' samples. CDR3 in DNA: TGCAGCGTTGAGGACAGGTCGACAGCTAACTATGGCTACACCTTC. Protein sequence: CSVEDRSTANYGYTF.